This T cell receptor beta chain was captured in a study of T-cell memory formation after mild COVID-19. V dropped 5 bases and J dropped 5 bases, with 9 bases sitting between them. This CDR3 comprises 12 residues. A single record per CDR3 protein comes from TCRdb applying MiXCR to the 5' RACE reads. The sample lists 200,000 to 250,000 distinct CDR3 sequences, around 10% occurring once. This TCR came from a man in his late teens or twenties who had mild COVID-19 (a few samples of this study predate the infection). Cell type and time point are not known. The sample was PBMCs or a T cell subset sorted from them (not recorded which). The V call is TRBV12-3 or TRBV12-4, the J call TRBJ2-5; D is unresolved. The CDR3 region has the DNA TGTGCCAGCAGTCGTAGCTTCGAGACCCAGTACTTC. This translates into CASSRSFETQYF.